Sequencing of this T cell receptor beta chain was carried out in a study of control samples from healthy donors and cancer patients. Produced via immunoSEQ multiplex PCR; TCRdb's table is partial and in-frame only. Here the sample spans roughly 130,000 clones, approximately 89% being singletons. Germline CDR1 is MNHNY and CDR2 is SVGAGI (reference sequence). After removal of 5 bases from V and 3 bases from J, the junction contained 1 base not matched to a gene. CDR3 size: 13 residues. What was sequenced was blood. This chain links TRBV6-6 with TRBJ2-5; 9 bases are shared with TRBD1. This TCR was sampled from a man between 18 and 35 years old in good health. This CDR3 reads CASSDRGEETQYF. In DNA form, the CDR3 reads TGTGCCAGCAGTGACAGGGGGGAAGAGACCCAGTACTTC.